This record looks at one T cell receptor (beta chain) sequence and its context. Antigen unknown. Via MiXCR, TCRdb re-called the 5' RACE reads, giving one row per CDR3 protein. Of 200,000 to 250,000 distinct CDR3 sequences in the sample, 5.5% to 7% were seen once. The data are from a study of identical twins. Each donor was a healthy Caucasian. From germline, CDR1 is KGHDR and CDR2 SFDVKD. V was pared by 3 bases and J by 5 bases, with 6 bases of the junction left unmatched. The CDR3 is made up of 15 amino acids. General observations from the study: Weaker excess sharing between twins was seen in beta out-of-frame sequences.

This sample also belongs to another study, concerning yellow fever vaccine responses in identical twins.

This rearrangement joins TRBV24-1 to TRBJ2-5; 9 bases match TRBD1. The specimen sequenced was memory (CD45RO+) T cells sorted from blood. This clonotype originated in a woman aged 18-35 years in good health. The CDR3 is CATSDPTGGSETQYF. CDR3 in DNA: TGTGCCACCAGTGATCCCACAGGGGGCAGCGAGACCCAGTACTTC.